A selection of T cell receptor beta chains follows, all from one sample in a study of blood T cell repertoires in COVID-19. TCRdb's copy holds only in-frame clones and misses some; the assay was immunoSEQ multiplex PCR. The table records 250,000 to 350,000 clones, over 75% of them present only once. The sample was peripheral blood. The receptor source for this set is a woman aged 60-70 years with acute or convalescent COVID-19. Both conserved end residues are part of each CDR3. Fields, in order: J gene, clone size, V gene, D gene, CDR3 protein, CDR3 DNA. D genes are given only for firm matches. Clone size is shown for a subset of rows, as once, few, many or a class of expanded clone.

J: TRBJ2-5; size: -; V: TRBV7-2; D: -; CDR3: CASSLGGAGRSETQYF; DNA: TGTGCCAGCAGCTTGGGGGGGGCCGGTCGGTCAGAGACCCAGTACTTC
J: TRBJ1-2; size: once; V: TRBV12-3/TRBV12-4; D: -; CDR3: CASTLGGPYGYTF; DNA: TGTGCCAGCACCTTGGGGGGGCCCTATGGCTACACCTTC
J: TRBJ2-7; size: few; V: TRBV7-7; D: TRBD1; CDR3: CASSLVPPRQGYEQYF; DNA: TGTGCCAGCAGCTTAGTTCCTCCAAGACAGGGCTACGAGCAGTACTTC
J: TRBJ2-1; size: -; V: TRBV4-2; D: TRBD2; CDR3: CASSPRLLADSYNEQFF; DNA: TGTGCCAGCAGCCCCCGCTTACTAGCGGATAGTTACAATGAGCAGTTCTTC
J: TRBJ2-1; size: -; V: TRBV7-9; D: TRBD1; CDR3: CASSYNPGQGLNEQFF; DNA: TGTGCCAGCAGCTACAATCCGGGACAGGGGTTAAATGAGCAGTTCTTC
J: TRBJ2-3; size: few; V: TRBV7-3; D: TRBD2; CDR3: CASSFGTSGGVDTQYF; DNA: TGTGCCAGCAGCTTCGGGACTAGCGGGGGGGTAGATACGCAGTATTTT
J: TRBJ2-1; size: -; V: TRBV9; D: TRBD2; CDR3: CASSDSGTTYNEQFF; DNA: TGTGCCAGCAGCGACTCCGGGACTACCTACAATGAGCAGTTCTTC
J: TRBJ1-5; size: -; V: TRBV5-1; D: -; CDR3: CASSQGSSNQPQHF; DNA: TGCGCCAGCTCCCAGGGGTCTAGCAATCAGCCCCAGCATTTT
J: TRBJ1-1; size: -; V: TRBV19; D: -; CDR3: CASSAGRGNTEAFF; DNA: TGTGCCAGTAGTGCCGGTCGGGGGAACACTGAAGCTTTCTTT
J: TRBJ1-2; size: few; V: TRBV5-5; D: TRBD1; CDR3: CATGTGALGGYTF; DNA: TGTGCCACCGGGACAGGGGCTCTTGGTGGCTACACCTTC
J: TRBJ1-2; size: -; V: TRBV19; D: -; CDR3: CASSEGAGYGYTF; DNA: TGTGCCAGTAGTGAAGGGGCCGGCTATGGCTACACCTTC
J: TRBJ2-2; size: -; V: TRBV6-2/TRBV6-3; D: -; CDR3: CASSYPEDRRDTGELFF; DNA: TGTGCCAGCAGTTACCCCGAGGACAGACGTGACACCGGGGAGCTGTTTTTT
J: TRBJ2-2; size: many; V: TRBV7-9; D: TRBD2; CDR3: CASSSNFLTSGGNTGELFF; DNA: TGTGCCAGCAGCTCCAACTTTTTGACTAGCGGCGGGAACACCGGGGAGCTGTTTTTT
J: TRBJ2-1; size: -; V: TRBV2; D: TRBD2; CDR3: CASSVLAGGINEQFF; DNA: TGTGCCAGCAGTGTTTTAGCGGGAGGAATCAATGAGCAGTTCTTC